The clone carrying this T cell receptor beta chain was detected a few times. What it binds is not known. These data originate in a study of T cell responses to AZD1222 COVID-19 vaccine. The wider study: Pooled samples include second doses given at about 4 or 12 weeks. The study, taken as a whole, reports: Most donors were white British, females outnumbered males, and clonal diversity was possibly underestimated.

CDR3 length: 14 amino acids. Sequencing used immunoSEQ multiplex PCR; TCRdb keeps in-frame clones, though not all of them. The sample lists 100,000 to 130,000 clones; around 83% were seen once. Sample: peripheral blood, taken on day 0 of AZD1222 vaccination. This clonotype was sampled from an adult in good health. J is TRBJ1-1 and V is TRBV21-1; the DNA was not used to check the table's D call, TRBD1. TRBV21-1 is reported as a pseudogene. This chain's CDR3 is CASSSSRCDSEAFF. As DNA, the CDR3 is TGTGCCAGCAGCAGTTCCCGCTGCGACAGTGAAGCTTTCTTT.